Listed below are T cell receptor beta chains from one sample, sequenced in a study of blood T cell repertoires in COVID-19. Sequencing was performed with immunoSEQ multiplex PCR; in TCRdb, only in-frame clones are kept and a portion is missing. The sample has around 700,000 clones, 90% seen once; the top ten hold over 0.2%. The specimen was peripheral blood. All receptors derive from a young woman with acute or convalescent COVID-19. CDR3s include the opening cysteine and the closing phenylalanine or tryptophan. A D gene is named only where the DNA matches it firmly. Some rows mark clone size as missing; the rest say once, few, many or name a class of expanded clone.

J | D | V | size | CDR3 | DNA
TRBJ2-1 | TRBD2 | TRBV10-3 | - | CAISFSGGESGEQFF | TGTGCCATCAGTTTTAGCGGGGGGGAAAGTGGTGAGCAGTTCTTC
TRBJ1-2 | - | TRBV29-1 | - | CSVDKRGGDGYTF | TGCAGCGTGGATAAGCGGGGAGGGGATGGCTACACCTTC
TRBJ2-2 | TRBD1 | TRBV20-1 | - | CSASPTRDSYTGELFF | TGCAGTGCTAGTCCCACCCGGGACAGCTACACCGGGGAGCTGTTTTTT
TRBJ2-7 | TRBD1 | TRBV2 | - | CASSWDRGTYEQYF | TGTGCCAGTTCCTGGGACAGGGGAACCTACGAGCAGTACTTC
TRBJ1-2 | - | TRBV7-8 | - | CASSLAGQVYGYTF | TGTGCCAGCAGCTTAGCCGGTCAGGTCTATGGCTACACCTTC
TRBJ1-6 | - | TRBV19 | - | CASSIWFSGSPLHF | TGTGCCAGTAGTATCTGGTTTTCAGGTTCACCCCTCCACTTT
TRBJ2-3 | - | TRBV5-1 | - | CASRIGDQGPDTQYF | TGCGCCAGCAGGATTGGGGACCAGGGGCCAGATACGCAGTATTTT
TRBJ2-3 | - | TRBV28 | - | CASSISDTQYF | TGTGCCAGCAGTATCTCAGATACGCAGTATTTT
TRBJ1-6 | - | TRBV4-3 | - | CASSQDGAQGSPLHF | TGCGCCAGCAGCCAAGACGGGGCACAGGGTTCACCCCTCCACTTT
TRBJ1-1 | TRBD1 | TRBV15 | once | CATSSGTGGNTEAFF | TGTGCCACCAGCAGCGGGACAGGGGGGAACACTGAAGCTTTCTTT
TRBJ2-3 | TRBD2 | TRBV3-1/TRBV3-2 | once | CASSQGWRGGTDTQYF | TGTGCCAGCAGCCAAGGATGGCGGGGGGGCACAGATACGCAGTATTTT
TRBJ2-7 | - | TRBV5-1 | - | CASSLGQTQYF | TGCGCCAGCAGCTTAGGACAGACACAGTACTTC
TRBJ2-1 | - | TRBV5-6 | - | CASSGGTAPNEQFF | TGTGCCAGCAGTGGAGGGACAGCTCCCAATGAGCAGTTCTTC
TRBJ1-2 | - | TRBV29-1 | - | CSVEDTVGLGGYTF | TGCAGCGTTGAAGACACAGTGGGTCTTGGTGGCTACACCTTC
TRBJ1-5 | - | TRBV7-9 | - | CASSMDSSNQPQHF | TGTGCCAGCAGCATGGACAGTAGCAATCAGCCCCAGCATTTT
TRBJ2-1 | TRBD1 | TRBV7-6 | - | CASSTRDSRFNEQFF | TGTGCCAGCAGCACTCGGGACAGCCGTTTCAATGAGCAGTTCTTC
TRBJ2-7 | TRBD2 | TRBV4-2 | - | CASSQLGGAGTNSYEQYF | TGTGCCAGCAGCCAGCTGGGAGGGGCAGGAACTAATTCCTACGAGCAGTACTTC
TRBJ1-2 | - | TRBV6-5 | - | CASSLPWEGGYTF | TGTGCCAGCAGCCTCCCCTGGGAGGGTGGCTACACCTTC
TRBJ2-1 | - | TRBV4-1 | - | CASSPPRQGRGRGEEQFF | TGCGCCAGCAGCCCACCGAGGCAGGGCAGGGGTCGCGGAGAGGAGCAGTTCTTC
TRBJ1-6 | - | TRBV4-3 | - | CASSQEETSQSYNSPLHF | TGCGCCAGCAGCCAAGAAGAGACTTCGCAGAGTTATAATTCACCCCTCCACTTT
TRBJ2-2 | TRBD2 | TRBV11-1 | - | CASNLERGGITGELFF | TGTGCCAGCAACCTGGAGCGGGGGGGCATAACCGGGGAGCTGTTTTTT
TRBJ1-4 | - | TRBV6-5 | - | CASSYSSGEKLFF | TGTGCCAGCAGTTACTCGAGTGGTGAAAAACTGTTTTTT
TRBJ1-6 | - | TRBV9 | - | CASSGLQGSNSPLHF | TGTGCCAGCAGCGGCCTACAGGGCTCTAATTCACCCCTCCACTTT
TRBJ1-1 | TRBD1 | TRBV30 | - | CAWRPTGGVTEAFF | TGTGCCTGGAGACCGACAGGGGGCGTCACTGAAGCTTTCTTT
TRBJ1-2 | - | TRBV15 | - | CATSRGKGVGYGYTF | TGTGCCACCAGCAGGGGAAAGGGGGTCGGGTATGGCTACACCTTC
TRBJ2-2 | - | TRBV19 | - | CASGRATPRDTGELFF | TGTGCCAGCGGCCGAGCGACTCCACGGGACACCGGGGAGCTGTTTTTT
TRBJ1-2 | TRBD1 | TRBV9 | - | CASSVEGTGNYGYTF | TGTGCCAGCAGCGTAGAAGGGACAGGGAACTATGGCTACACCTTC
TRBJ2-3 | - | TRBV9 | - | CASSATGRGDTQYF | TGTGCCAGCAGCGCAACAGGGCGCGGCGATACGCAGTATTTT
TRBJ1-5 | - | TRBV5-6 | - | CASSSIRANGDQPQHF | TGTGCCAGCAGCTCCATAAGGGCCAACGGGGATCAGCCCCAGCATTTT
TRBJ1-2 | - | TRBV5-5 | - | CASSLAPEMNYYGYTF | TGTGCCAGCAGCTTGGCGCCAGAAATGAATTACTATGGCTACACCTTC
TRBJ2-3 | TRBD1 | TRBV6-5 | - | CASSSPTGPETDTQYF | TGTGCCAGCAGTTCGCCGACAGGGCCGGAGACAGATACGCAGTATTTT
TRBJ1-3 | - | TRBV30 | - | CAWRQGAGNTIYF | TGTGCCTGGAGACAGGGAGCGGGAAACACCATATATTTT
TRBJ1-2 | TRBD1 | TRBV25-1 | - | CASQDRDGYTF | TGTGCCAGCCAGGACAGGGATGGCTACACCTTC
TRBJ2-5 | TRBD2 | TRBV7-9 | - | CASSLLTSGGARETQYF | TGTGCCAGCAGCTTGTTGACTAGCGGGGGGGCCCGAGAGACCCAGTACTTC
TRBJ2-7 | - | TRBV7-6 | - | CASSLGGGYEQYF | TGTGCCAGCAGCCTCGGGGGTGGGTACGAGCAGTACTTC
TRBJ1-3 | - | TRBV5-5 | - | CASSRDSGNTIYF | TGTGCCAGCAGCCGGGACTCTGGAAACACCATATATTTT
TRBJ2-2 | - | TRBV12-5 | - | CASGYRRGTGELFF | TGTGCTAGTGGTTACAGACGGGGCACCGGGGAGCTGTTTTTT
TRBJ1-1 | TRBD1 | TRBV6-2/TRBV6-3 | few | CASSQPSGQGRWAFF | TGTGCCAGCAGTCAACCGTCCGGACAGGGGCGGTGGGCTTTCTTT
TRBJ1-6 | - | TRBV4-1 | - | CASSQGKVRGWHNSPLHF | TGCGCCAGCAGCCAAGGAAAGGTTCGGGGTTGGCATAATTCACCCCTCCACTTT
TRBJ1-4 | - | TRBV4-3 | - | CASSRHIEGNEKLFF | TGCGCCAGCAGCCGCCATATTGAGGGCAATGAAAAACTGTTTTTT
TRBJ2-3 | TRBD2 | TRBV5-1 | - | CASSTPLAGGPDTQYF | TGCGCCAGCAGCACCCCGCTAGCGGGGGGGCCAGATACGCAGTATTTT
TRBJ1-2 | - | TRBV7-2 | - | CASSSYGYTF | TGTGCCAGCAGCTCGTATGGCTACACCTTC
TRBJ2-5 | - | TRBV5-4 | - | CASSLDVGRETQYF | TGTGCCAGCAGCTTGGATGTGGGGAGGGAGACCCAGTACTTC
TRBJ2-2 | - | TRBV7-3 | - | CASSSYTGELFF | TGTGCCAGCAGCTCCTACACCGGGGAGCTGTTTTTT
TRBJ1-2 | TRBD1 | TRBV18 | - | CASSLLGQGRNYGYTF | TGTGCCAGCTCACTTCTTGGACAGGGCAGGAACTATGGCTACACCTTC
TRBJ1-2 | - | TRBV29-1 | - | CSVEDLSGEGYTF | TGCAGCGTTGAAGATCTTTCGGGAGAGGGCTACACCTTC
TRBJ2-1 | - | TRBV9 | - | CASSLQGSYNEQFF | TGTGCCAGCAGCTTACAGGGTTCCTACAATGAGCAGTTCTTC
TRBJ1-1 | - | TRBV24-1 | - | CATSDLRKGEDTEAFF | TGTGCCACCAGTGATTTGAGGAAAGGGGAGGACACTGAAGCTTTCTTT
TRBJ1-4 | TRBD1 | TRBV24-1 | - | CATQGTAHEKLFF | TGTGCCACCCAAGGGACAGCTCATGAAAAACTGTTTTTT
TRBJ2-2 | TRBD1 | TRBV29-1 | - | CSVRQGNTGELFF | TGCAGCGTTAGACAGGGCAACACCGGGGAGCTGTTTTTT
TRBJ1-1 | - | TRBV19 | - | CASSILRGMTEAFF | TGTGCCAGTAGTATTCTGCGGGGGATGACTGAAGCTTTCTTT
TRBJ1-6 | - | TRBV4-1 | - | CASSQGGLTNSPLHF | TGCGCCAGCAGCCAAGGGGGCCTTACTAATTCACCCCTCCACTTT
TRBJ1-1 | - | TRBV7-8 | once | CASSLVQTNTEAFF | TGTGCCAGCAGCCTCGTCCAGACAAACACTGAAGCTTTCTTT
TRBJ2-1 | TRBD1 | TRBV27 | - | CASSLTGGDYNEQFF | TGTGCCAGCAGTTTGACAGGGGGGGACTACAATGAGCAGTTCTTC
TRBJ1-4 | TRBD1 | TRBV5-8 | - | CASSDLTGANEKLFF | TGTGCCAGCAGCGACTTGACAGGGGCAAATGAAAAACTGTTTTTT